Sequencing of this TCR beta chain was carried out in a study of identical twins. Study-level results: Analyses of zero insertions could, in part, be confounded by invariant MAIT and iNKT cells. There were fewer insertions in abundant cord blood beta clonotypes, but memory repertoires showed no such pattern. Cross-sectional statistics underpinned the conclusions; the same donors were not followed.

TCRdb ran MiXCR on the 5' RACE reads and lists one entry per CDR3 protein. The top ten clones hold less than 2% of a sample with 500,000 to 700,000 distinct CDR3 sequences, under 8.5% of them seen once. CDR1 and CDR2 from the germline V gene are SGHVT and SQSDAQ. The V gene end was trimmed by 4 bases and the J gene end by 2 bases; junction bases not matched to a gene: 11. The CDR3 runs 17 residues. This clonotype appeared many times. Its antigen is still unknown. This same sample was also taken into another study, of yellow fever vaccine responses in identical twins.

The chain carries TRBV7-4 and TRBJ2-1; 7 bases agree with TRBD1. Sequenced material: PBMCs. This TCR came from a woman under 30 in good health. The CDR3 nucleotides are TGTGCCAGCAGCTCCGACCCACCGACAGGGCCCTACAATGAGCAGTTCTTC. Translation: CASSSDPPTGPYNEQFF.